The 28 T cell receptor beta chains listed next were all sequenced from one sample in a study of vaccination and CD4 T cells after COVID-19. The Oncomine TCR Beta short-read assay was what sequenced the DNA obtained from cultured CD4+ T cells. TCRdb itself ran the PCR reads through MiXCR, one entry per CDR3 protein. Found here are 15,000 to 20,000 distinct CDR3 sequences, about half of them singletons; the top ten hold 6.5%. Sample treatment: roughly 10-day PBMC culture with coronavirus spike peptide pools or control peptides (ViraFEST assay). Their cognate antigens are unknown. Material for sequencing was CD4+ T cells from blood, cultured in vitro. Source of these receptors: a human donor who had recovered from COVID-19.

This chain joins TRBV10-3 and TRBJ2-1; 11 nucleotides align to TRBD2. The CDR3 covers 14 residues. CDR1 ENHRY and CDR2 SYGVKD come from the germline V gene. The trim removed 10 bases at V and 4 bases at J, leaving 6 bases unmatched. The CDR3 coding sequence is TGTGCCAGTTCCGGGACTAGCGGATACAATGAGCAGTTCTTC. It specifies CASSGTSGYNEQFF.

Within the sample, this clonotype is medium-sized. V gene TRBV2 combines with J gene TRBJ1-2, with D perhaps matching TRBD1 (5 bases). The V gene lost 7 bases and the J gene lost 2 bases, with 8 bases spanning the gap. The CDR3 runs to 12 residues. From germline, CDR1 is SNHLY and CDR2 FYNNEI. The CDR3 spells CASNSGNYGYTF. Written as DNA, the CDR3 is TGTGCCAGCAACTCAGGGAACTATGGCTACACCTTC.

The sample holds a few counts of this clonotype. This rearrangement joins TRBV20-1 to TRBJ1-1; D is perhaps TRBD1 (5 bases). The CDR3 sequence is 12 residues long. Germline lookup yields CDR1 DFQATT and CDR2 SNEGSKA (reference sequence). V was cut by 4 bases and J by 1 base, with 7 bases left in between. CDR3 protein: CSAIGGNTEAFF. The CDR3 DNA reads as TGCAGTGCTATTGGGGGGAACACTGAAGCTTTCTTT.

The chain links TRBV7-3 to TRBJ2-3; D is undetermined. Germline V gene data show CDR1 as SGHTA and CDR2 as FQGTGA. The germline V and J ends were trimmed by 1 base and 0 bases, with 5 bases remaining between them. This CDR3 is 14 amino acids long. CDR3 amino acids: CASSLIASTDTQYF. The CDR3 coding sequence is TGTGCCAGCAGCTTAATCGCTAGCACAGATACGCAGTATTTT.

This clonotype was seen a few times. Here the CDR3 reads CASSFGRISGNTIYF. The CDR3 DNA reads as TGTGCCAGCAGCTTCGGCCGTATCTCTGGAAACACCATATATTTT. This sequence joins TRBV7-8 and TRBJ1-3; D call uncertain. This CDR3 is 15 amino acids long. From germline, CDR1 is SGHVS and CDR2 FQNEAQ. Trimming took 3 bases from V and 0 from J, leaving 9 bases between them.

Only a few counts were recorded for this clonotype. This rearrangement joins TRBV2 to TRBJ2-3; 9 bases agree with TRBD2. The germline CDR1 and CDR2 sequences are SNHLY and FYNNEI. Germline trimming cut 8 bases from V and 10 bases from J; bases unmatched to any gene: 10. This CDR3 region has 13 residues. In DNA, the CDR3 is TGTGCCAGCCAGCGGGAGGCTGACTTGGCGCAGTATTTT. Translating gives CASQREADLAQYF.

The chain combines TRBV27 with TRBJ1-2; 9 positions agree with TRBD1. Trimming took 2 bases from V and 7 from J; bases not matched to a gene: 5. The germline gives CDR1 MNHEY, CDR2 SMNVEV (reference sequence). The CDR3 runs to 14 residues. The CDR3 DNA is TGTGCCAGCAGTTTACTACGGACAGGGGTTGGCTACACCTTC. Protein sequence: CASSLLRTGVGYTF.

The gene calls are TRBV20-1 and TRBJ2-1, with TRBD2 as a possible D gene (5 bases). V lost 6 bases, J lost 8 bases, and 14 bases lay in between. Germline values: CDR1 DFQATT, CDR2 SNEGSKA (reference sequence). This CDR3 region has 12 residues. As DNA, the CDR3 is TGCAGTGCCACGGACTCTGGGGATGAGCAGTTCTTC. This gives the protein CSATDSGDEQFF.

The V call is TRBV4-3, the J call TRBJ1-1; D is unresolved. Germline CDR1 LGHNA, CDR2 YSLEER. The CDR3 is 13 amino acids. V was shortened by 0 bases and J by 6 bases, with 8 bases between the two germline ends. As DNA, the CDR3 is TGCGCCAGCAGCCAAGACAGTGGCGCTGAAGCTTTCTTT. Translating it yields CASSQDSGAEAFF.

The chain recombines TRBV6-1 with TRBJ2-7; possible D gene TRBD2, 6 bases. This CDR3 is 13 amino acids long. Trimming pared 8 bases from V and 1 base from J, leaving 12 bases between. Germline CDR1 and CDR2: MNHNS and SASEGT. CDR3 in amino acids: CASASRGSYEQYF. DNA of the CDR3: TGTGCCAGCGCCTCGCGGGGATCCTACGAGCAGTACTTC.

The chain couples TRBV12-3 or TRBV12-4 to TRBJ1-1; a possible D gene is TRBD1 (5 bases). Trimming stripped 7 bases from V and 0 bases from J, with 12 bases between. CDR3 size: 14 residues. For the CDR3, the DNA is TGTGCCAGCACTCCGGACATGATGAACACTGAAGCTTTCTTT. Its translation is CASTPDMMNTEAFF.

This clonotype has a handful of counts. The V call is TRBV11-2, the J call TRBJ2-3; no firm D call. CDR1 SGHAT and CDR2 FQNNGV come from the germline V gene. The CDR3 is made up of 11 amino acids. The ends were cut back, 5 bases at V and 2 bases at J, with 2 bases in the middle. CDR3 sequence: CASSPTDTQYF. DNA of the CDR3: TGTGCCAGCAGCCCCACAGATACGCAGTATTTT.

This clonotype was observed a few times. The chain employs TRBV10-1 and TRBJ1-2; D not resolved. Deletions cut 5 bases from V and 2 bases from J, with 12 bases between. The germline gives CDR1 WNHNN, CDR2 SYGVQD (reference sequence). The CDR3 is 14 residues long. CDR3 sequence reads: CASSTAGFNYGYTF. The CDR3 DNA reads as TGCGCCAGCAGTACGGCGGGGTTCAACTATGGCTACACCTTC.

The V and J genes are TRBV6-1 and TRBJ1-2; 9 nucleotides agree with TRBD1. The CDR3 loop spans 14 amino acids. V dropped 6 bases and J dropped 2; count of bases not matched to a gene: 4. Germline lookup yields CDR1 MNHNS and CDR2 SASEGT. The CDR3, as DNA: TGTGCCAGCAGAACCGGACAGGGGAACTATGGCTACACCTTC. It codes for CASRTGQGNYGYTF.

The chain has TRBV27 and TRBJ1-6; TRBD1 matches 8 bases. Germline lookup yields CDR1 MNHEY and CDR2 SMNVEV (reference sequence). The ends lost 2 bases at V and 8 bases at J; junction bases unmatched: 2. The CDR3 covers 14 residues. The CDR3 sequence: CASSLGQGYSPLHF. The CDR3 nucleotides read TGTGCCAGCAGTTTAGGACAGGGCTATTCACCCCTCCACTTT.

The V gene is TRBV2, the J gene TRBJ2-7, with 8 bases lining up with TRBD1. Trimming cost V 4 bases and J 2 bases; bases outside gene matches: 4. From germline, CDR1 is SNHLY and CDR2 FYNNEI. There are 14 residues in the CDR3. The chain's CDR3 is CASSGQGATYEQYF. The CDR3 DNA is TGTGCCAGCAGTGGGCAGGGGGCTACCTACGAGCAGTACTTC.

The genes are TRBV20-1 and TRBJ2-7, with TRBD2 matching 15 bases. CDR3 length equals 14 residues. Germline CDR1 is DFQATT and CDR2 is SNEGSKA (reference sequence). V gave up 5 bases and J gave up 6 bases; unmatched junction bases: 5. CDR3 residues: CSAEGTSGGSEQYF. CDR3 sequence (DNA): TGCAGTGCTGAGGGGACTAGCGGGGGGAGCGAGCAGTACTTC.

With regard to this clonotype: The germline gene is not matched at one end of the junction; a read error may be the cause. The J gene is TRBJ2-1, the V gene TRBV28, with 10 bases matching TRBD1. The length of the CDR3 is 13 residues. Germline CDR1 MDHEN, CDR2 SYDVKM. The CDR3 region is CASSPGQGYEQFF. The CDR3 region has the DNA TGCGCCAGCAGCCCGGGACAGGGGTATGAGCAGTTCTTC.

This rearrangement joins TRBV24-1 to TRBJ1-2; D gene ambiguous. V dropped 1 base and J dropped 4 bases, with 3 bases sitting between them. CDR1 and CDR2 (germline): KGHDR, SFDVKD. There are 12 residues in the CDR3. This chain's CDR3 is CATSDFSYGYTF. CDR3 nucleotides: TGTGCCACCAGTGATTTCAGCTATGGCTACACCTTC.

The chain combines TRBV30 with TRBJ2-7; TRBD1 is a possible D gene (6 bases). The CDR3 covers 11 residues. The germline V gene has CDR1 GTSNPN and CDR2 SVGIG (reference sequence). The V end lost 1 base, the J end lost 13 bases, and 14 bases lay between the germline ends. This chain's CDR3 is CAWSGGQRSYF. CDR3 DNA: TGTGCCTGGAGTGGTGGACAGCGCTCTTACTTC.

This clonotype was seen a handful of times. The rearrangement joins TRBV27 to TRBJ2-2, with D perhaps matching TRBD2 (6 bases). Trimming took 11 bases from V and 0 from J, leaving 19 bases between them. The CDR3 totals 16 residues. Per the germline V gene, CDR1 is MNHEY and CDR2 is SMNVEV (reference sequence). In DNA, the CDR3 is TGTGCCCATACTCGAGGTAGCGGACCGAACACCGGGGAGCTGTTTTTT. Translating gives CAHTRGSGPNTGELFF.

For the CDR3, the DNA is TGTGCCAGCAGCTTAGCAGGCCTAAACAATGAGCAGTTCTTC. Encoded protein: CASSLAGLNNEQFF. The chain is built from TRBV11-3 and TRBJ2-1; the D is unclear. The germline V gene encodes CDR1 SGHNT and CDR2 YENEEA. V was pared by 1 base and J by 5 bases, with 9 bases between. The CDR3 runs 14 residues.

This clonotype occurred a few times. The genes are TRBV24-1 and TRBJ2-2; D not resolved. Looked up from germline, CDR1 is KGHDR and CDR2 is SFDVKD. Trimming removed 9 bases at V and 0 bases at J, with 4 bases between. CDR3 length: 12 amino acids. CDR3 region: CATRTNTGELFF. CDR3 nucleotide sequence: TGTGCCACCCGTACGAACACCGGGGAGCTGTTTTTT.

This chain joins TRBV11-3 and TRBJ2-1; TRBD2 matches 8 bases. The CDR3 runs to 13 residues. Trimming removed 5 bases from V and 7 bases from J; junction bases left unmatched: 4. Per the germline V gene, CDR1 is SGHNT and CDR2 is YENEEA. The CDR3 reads CASSLGLDNEQFF. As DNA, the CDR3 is TGTGCCAGCAGCCTGGGACTAGATAATGAGCAGTTCTTC.

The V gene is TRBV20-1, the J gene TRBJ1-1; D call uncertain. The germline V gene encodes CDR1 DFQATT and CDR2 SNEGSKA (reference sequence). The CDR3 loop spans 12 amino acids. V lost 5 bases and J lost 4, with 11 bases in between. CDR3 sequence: CSASRRATEAFF. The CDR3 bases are TGCAGTGCTTCCCGTCGAGCCACTGAAGCTTTCTTT.

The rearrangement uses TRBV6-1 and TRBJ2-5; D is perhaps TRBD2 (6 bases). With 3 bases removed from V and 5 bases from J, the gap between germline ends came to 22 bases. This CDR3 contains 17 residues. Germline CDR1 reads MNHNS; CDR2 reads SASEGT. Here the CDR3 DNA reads TGTGCCAGCAGTGATACCCTTAGCGGAGGAGGGGTGGAGACCCAGTACTTC. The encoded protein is CASSDTLSGGGVETQYF.

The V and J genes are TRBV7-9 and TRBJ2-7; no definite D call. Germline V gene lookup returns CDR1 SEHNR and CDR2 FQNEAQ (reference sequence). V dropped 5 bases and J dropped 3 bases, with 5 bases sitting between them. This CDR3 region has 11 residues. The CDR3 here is CASSNNYEQYF. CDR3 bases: TGTGCCAGCAGCAATAACTACGAGCAGTACTTC. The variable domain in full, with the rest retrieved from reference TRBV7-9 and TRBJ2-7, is DTGVSQNPRHKITKRGQNVTFRCDPISEHNRLYWYRQTLGQGPEFLTYFQNEAQLEKSRLLSDRFSAERPKGSFSTLEIQRTEQGDSAMYLCASSNNYEQYFGPGTRLTVT.

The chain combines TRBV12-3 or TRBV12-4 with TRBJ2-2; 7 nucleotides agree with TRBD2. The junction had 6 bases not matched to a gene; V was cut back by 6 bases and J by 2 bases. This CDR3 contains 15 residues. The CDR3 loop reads CASSRGLGNTGELFF. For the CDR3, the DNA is TGTGCCAGCAGCCGCGGACTAGGTAACACCGGGGAGCTGTTTTTT.